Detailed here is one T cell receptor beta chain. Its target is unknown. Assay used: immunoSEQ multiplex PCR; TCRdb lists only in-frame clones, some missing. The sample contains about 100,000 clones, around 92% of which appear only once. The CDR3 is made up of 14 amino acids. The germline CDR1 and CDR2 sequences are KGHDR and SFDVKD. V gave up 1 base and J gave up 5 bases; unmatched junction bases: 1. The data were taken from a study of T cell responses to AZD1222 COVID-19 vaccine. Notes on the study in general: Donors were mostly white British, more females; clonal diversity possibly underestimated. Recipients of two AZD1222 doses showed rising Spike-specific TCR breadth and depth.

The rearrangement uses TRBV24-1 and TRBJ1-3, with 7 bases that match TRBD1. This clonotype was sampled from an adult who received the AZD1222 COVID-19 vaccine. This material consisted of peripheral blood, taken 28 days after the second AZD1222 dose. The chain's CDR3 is CATSDFRGRNTIYF. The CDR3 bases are TGTGCCACCAGTGATTTCAGGGGGAGAAACACCATATATTTT.